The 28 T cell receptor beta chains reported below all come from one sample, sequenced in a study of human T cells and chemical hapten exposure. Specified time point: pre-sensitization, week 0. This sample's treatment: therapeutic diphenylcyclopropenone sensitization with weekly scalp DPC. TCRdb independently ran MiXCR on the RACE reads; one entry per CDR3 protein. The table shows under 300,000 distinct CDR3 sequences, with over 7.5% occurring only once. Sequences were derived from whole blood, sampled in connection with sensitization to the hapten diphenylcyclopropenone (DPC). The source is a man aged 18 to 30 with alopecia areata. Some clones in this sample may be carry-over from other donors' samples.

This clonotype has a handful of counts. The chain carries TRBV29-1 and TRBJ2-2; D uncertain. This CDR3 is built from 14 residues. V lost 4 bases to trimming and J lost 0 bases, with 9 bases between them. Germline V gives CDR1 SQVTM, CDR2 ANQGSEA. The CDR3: CSVGARTNTGELFF. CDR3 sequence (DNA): TGCAGCGTTGGGGCCCGTACGAACACCGGGGAGCTGTTTTTT.

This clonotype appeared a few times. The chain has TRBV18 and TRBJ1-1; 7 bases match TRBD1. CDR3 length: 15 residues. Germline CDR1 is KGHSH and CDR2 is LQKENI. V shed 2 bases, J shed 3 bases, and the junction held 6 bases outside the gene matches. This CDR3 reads CASSPSRQGDTEAFF. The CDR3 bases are TGTGCCAGCTCACCATCTAGACAGGGAGACACTGAAGCTTTCTTT.

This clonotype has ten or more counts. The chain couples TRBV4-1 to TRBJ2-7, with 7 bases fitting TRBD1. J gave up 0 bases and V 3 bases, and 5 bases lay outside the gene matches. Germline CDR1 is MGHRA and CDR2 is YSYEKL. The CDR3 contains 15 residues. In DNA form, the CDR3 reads TGCGCCAGCAGCCACCGGACAGGCAGCTCCTACGAGCAGTACTTC. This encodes CASSHRTGSSYEQYF.

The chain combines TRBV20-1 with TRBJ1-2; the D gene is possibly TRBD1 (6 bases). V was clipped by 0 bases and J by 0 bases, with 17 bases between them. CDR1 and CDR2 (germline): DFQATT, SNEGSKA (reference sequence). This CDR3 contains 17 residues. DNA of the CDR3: TGCAGTGCTAGAGAGTATCAGGACAGATTTACTAACTATGGCTACACCTTC. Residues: CSAREYQDRFTNYGYTF.

In DNA form, the CDR3 reads TGCAGTGCTAGAGATTCCAGGGGAAATCAGCCCCAGCATTTT. This gives the protein CSARDSRGNQPQHF. The rearrangement uses TRBV20-1 and TRBJ1-5, with a weak D call TRBD1 (6 bases). Looked up from germline, CDR1 is DFQATT and CDR2 is SNEGSKA (reference sequence). Trimming shortened V by 0 bases and J by 4 bases, and 10 bases separated the two germline ends. The length of the CDR3 is 14 residues.

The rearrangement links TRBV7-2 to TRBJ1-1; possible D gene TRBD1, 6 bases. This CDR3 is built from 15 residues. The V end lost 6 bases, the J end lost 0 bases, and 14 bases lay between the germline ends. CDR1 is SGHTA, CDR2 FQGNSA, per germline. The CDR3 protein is CASSNQGQLNTEAFF. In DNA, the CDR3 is TGTGCCAGCAGTAATCAAGGACAGCTGAACACTGAAGCTTTCTTT.

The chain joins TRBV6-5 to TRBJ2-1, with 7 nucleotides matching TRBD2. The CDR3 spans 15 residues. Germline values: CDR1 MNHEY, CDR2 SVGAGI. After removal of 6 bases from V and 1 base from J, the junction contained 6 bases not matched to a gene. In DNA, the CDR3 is TGTGCCAGCAGCTCTGGCGGGGGTTCCTACAATGAGCAGTTCTTC. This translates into CASSSGGGSYNEQFF.

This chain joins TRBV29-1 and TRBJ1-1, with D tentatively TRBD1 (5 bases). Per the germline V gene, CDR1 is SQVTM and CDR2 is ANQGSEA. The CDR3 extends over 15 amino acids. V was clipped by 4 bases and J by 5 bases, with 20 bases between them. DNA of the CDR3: TGCAGCGTTGCACGGGACTCCGACTGGGGGACTGAAGCTTTCTTT. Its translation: CSVARDSDWGTEAFF.

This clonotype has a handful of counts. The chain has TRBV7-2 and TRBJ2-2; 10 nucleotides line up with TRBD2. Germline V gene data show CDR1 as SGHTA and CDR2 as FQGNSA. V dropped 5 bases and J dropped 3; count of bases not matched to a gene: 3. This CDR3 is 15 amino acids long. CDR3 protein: CASSESGGDTGELFF. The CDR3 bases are TGTGCCAGCAGCGAGAGCGGGGGGGACACCGGGGAGCTGTTTTTT. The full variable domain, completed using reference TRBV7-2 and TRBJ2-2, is GAGVSQSPSNKVTEKGKDVELRCDPISGHTALYWYRQSLGQGLEFLIYFQGNSAPDKSGLPSDRFSAERTGGSVSTLTIQRTQQEDSAVYLCASSESGGDTGELFFGEGSRLTVL.

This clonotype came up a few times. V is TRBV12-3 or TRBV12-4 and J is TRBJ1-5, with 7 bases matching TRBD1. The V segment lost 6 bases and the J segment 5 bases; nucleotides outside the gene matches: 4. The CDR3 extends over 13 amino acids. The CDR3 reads CASSRDSDQPQHF. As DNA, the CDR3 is TGTGCCAGCAGCAGGGACAGTGATCAGCCCCAGCATTTT.

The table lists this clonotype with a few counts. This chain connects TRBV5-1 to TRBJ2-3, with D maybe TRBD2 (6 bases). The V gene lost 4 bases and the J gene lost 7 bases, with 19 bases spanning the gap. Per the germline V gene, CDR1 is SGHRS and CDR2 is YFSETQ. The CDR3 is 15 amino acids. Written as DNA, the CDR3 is TGCGCCAGCAGCCCCGGGACTGCCCCGGGGAATACGCAGTATTTT. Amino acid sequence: CASSPGTAPGNTQYF.

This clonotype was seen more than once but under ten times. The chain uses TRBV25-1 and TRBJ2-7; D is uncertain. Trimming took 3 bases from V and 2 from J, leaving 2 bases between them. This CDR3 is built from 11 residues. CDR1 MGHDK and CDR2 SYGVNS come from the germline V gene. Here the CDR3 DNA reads TGTGCCAGCAGTGAGGCCTACGAGCAGTACGTC. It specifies CASSEAYEQYV.

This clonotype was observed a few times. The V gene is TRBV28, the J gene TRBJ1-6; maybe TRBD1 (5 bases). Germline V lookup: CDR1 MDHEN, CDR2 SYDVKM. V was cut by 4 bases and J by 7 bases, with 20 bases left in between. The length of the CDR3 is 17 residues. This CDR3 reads CASSSPSGEGTNSPLHF. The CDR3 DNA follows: TGTGCCAGCAGTTCCCCGTCCGGGGAGGGGACGAATTCACCCCTCCACTTT. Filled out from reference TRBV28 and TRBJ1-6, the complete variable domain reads DVKVTQSSRYLVKRTGEKVFLECVQDMDHENMFWYRQDPGLGLRLIYFSYDVKMKEKGDIPEGYSVSREKKERFSLILESASTNQTSMYLCASSSPSGEGTNSPLHFGNGTRLTVT.

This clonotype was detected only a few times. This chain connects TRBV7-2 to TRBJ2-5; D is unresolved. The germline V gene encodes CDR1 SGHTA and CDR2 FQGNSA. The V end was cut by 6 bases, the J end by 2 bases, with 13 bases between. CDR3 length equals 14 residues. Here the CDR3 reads CASRRLAEQETQYF. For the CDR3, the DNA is TGTGCCAGCAGGCGGTTAGCAGAACAAGAGACCCAGTACTTC.

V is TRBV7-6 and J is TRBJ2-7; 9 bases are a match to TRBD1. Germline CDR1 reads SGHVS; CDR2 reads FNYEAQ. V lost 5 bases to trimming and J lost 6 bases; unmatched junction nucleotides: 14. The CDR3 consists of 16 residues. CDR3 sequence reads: CASSHRDREAVGEQYV. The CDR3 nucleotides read TGTGCCAGCAGCCACCGGGACAGGGAAGCTGTTGGCGAGCAGTACGTC.

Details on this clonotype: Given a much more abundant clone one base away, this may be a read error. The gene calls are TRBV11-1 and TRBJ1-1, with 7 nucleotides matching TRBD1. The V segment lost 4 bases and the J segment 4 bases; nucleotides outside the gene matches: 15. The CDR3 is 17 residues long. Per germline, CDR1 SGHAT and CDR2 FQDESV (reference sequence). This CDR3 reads CASSWVKAQGSFTEAFF. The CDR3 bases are TGTGCCAGCAGCTGGGTGAAGGCACAGGGGAGTTTCACTGAAGCTTTCTTT.

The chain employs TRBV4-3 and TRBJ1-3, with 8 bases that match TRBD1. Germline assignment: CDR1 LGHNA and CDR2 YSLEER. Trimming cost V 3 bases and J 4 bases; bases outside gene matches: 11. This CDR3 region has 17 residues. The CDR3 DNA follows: TGCGCCAGCAGCCACAGCCGTATAGGACAGGGAGGAAACACCATATATTTT. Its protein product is CASSHSRIGQGGNTIYF.

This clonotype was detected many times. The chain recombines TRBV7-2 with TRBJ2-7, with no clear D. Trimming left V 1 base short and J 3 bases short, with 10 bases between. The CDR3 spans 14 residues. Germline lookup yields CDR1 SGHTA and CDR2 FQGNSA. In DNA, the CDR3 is TGTGCCAGCAGCTTAGGGGTAGGGAACTACGAGCAGTACTTC. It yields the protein CASSLGVGNYEQYF.

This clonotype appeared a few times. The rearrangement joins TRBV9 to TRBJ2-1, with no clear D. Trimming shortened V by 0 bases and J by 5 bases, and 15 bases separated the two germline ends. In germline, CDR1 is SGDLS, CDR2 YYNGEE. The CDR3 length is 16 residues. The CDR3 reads CASSVGAGRYNNEQFF. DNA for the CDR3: TGTGCCAGCAGCGTAGGCGCTGGACGATATAACAATGAGCAGTTCTTC.

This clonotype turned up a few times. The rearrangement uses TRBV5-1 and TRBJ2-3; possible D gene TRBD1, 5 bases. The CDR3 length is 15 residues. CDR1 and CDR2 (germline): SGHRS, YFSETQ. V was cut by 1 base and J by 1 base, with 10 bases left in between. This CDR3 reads CASSLRGQRTDTQYF. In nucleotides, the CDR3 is TGCGCCAGCAGCTTGCGAGGACAACGCACAGATACGCAGTATTTT.

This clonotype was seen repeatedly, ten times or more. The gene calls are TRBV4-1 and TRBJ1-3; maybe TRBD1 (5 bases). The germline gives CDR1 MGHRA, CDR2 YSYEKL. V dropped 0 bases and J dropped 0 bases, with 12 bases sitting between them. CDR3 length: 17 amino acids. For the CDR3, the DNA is TGCGCCAGCAGCCAAGACAGTGCGACAGACTCTGGAAACACCATATATTTT. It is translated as CASSQDSATDSGNTIYF.

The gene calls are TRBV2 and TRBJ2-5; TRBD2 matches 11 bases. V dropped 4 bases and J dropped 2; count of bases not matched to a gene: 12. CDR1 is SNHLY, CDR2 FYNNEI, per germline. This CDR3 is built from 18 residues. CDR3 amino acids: CASSGPLLAGVQQETQYF. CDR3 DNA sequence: TGTGCCAGCAGTGGCCCCTTACTAGCGGGGGTCCAACAAGAGACCCAGTACTTC.

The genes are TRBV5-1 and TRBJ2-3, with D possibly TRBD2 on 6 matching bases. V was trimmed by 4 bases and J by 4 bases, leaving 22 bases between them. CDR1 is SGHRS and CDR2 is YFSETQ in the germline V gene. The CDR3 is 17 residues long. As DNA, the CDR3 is TGCGCCAGCAGCAGCATTGGACGGGGGAAGCATCCAGATACGCAGTATTTT. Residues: CASSSIGRGKHPDTQYF.

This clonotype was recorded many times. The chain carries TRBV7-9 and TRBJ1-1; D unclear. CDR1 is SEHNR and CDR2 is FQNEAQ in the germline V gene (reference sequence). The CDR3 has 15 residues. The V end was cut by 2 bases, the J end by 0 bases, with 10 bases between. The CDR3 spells CASSLMAALNTEAFF. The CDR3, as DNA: TGTGCCAGCAGCTTAATGGCAGCCCTGAACACTGAAGCTTTCTTT.

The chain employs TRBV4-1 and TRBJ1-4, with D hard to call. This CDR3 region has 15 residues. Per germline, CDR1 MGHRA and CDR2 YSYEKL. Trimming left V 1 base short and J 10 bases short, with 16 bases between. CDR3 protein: CASSQVMTGGGKLFF. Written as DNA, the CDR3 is TGCGCCAGCAGCCAAGTGATGACTGGAGGTGGAAAACTGTTTTTT.

The CDR3 loop is CASSLVAGGPDEQFF. The DNA for the CDR3 is TGTGCCAGCAGCTTAGTAGCGGGGGGGCCTGATGAGCAGTTCTTC. The chain uses TRBV11-2 and TRBJ2-1; 11 nucleotides line up with TRBD2. Germline V gene data show CDR1 as SGHAT and CDR2 as FQNNGV. CDR3 length equals 15 residues. Trimming took 1 base from V and 8 from J; bases not matched to a gene: 4.

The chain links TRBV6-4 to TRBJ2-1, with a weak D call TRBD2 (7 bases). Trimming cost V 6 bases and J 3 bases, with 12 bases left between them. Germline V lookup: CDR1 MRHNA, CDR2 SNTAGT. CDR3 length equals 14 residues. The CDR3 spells CASSSGDYYNEQFF. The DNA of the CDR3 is TGTGCCAGCAGCTCAGGGGACTACTACAATGAGCAGTTCTTC.

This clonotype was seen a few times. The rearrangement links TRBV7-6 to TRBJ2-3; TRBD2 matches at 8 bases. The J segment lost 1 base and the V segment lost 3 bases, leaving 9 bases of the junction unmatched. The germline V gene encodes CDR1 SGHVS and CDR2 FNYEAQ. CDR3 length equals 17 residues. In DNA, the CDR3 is TGTGCCAGCAGCTTTGGGCCCAGCGGGGGTCGCACAGATACGCAGTATTTT. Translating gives CASSFGPSGGRTDTQYF. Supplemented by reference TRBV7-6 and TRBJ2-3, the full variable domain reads GAGVSQSPRYKVTKRGQDVALRCDPISGHVSLYWYRQALGQGPEFLTYFNYEAQQDKSGLPNDRFSAERPEGSISTLTIQRTEQRDSAMYRCASSFGPSGGRTDTQYFGPGTRLTVL.